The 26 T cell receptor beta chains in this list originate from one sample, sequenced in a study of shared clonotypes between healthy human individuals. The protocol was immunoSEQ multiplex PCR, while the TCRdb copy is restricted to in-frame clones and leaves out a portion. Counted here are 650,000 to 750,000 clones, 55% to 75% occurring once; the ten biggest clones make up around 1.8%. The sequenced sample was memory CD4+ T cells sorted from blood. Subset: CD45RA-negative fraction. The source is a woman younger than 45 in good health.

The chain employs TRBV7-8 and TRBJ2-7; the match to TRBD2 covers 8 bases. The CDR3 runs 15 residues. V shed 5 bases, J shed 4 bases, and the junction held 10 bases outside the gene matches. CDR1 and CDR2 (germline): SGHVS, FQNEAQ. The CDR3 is CASSAHSGTLYEQYF. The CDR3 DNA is TGTGCCAGCAGCGCTCATAGCGGGACGTTATACGAGCAGTACTTC.

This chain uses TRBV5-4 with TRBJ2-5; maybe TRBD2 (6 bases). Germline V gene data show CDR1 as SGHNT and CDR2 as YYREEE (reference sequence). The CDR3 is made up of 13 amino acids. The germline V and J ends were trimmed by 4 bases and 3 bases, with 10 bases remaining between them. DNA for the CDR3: TGTGCCAGCAGCCCTATAGCGGAAGAGACCCAGTACTTC. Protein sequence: CASSPIAEETQYF.

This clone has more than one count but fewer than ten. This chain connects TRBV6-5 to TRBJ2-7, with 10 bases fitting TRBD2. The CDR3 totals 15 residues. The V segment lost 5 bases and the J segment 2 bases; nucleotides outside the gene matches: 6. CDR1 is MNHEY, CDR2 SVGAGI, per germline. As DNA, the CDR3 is TGTGCCAGCAGTACCCAAGCGGGAGGGACCTACGAGCAGTACTTC. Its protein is CASSTQAGGTYEQYF.

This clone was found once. The CDR3 is CASSFGRAYGYTF. The CDR3 DNA reads as TGTGCCAGCAGCTTTGGACGGGCCTATGGCTACACCTTC. V usage is TRBV5-6 and J usage is TRBJ1-2; D is undetermined. The CDR3 covers 13 residues. Looked up from germline, CDR1 is SGHDT and CDR2 is YYEEEE. Trimming cost V 2 bases and J 4 bases, with 9 bases left between them.

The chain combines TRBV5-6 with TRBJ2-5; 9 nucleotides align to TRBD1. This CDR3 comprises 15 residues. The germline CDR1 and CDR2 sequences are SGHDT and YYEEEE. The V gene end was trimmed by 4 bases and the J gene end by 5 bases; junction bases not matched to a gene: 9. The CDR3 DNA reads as TGTGCCAGCAGCGGCCCGACAGGGGGGTGGGAGACCCAGTACTTC. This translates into CASSGPTGGWETQYF.

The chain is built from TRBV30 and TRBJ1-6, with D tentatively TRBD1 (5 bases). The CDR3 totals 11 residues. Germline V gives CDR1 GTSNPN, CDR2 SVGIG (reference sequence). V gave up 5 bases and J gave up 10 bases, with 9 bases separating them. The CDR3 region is CAWSRDSPLHF. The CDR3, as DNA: TGTGCCTGGTCGCGGGACTCACCCCTCCACTTT.

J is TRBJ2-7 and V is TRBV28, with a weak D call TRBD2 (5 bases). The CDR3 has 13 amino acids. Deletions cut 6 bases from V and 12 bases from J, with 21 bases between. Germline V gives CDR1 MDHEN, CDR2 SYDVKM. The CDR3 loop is CASRPSWGYWRYF. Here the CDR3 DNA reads TGTGCCAGCAGACCTAGCTGGGGTTACTGGCGGTACTTC.

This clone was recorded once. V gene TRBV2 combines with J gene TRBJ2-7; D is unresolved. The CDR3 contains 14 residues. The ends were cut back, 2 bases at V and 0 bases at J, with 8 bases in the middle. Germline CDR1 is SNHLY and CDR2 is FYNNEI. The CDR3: CASSETVHSYEQYF. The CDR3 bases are TGTGCCAGCAGTGAAACGGTCCACTCCTACGAGCAGTACTTC.

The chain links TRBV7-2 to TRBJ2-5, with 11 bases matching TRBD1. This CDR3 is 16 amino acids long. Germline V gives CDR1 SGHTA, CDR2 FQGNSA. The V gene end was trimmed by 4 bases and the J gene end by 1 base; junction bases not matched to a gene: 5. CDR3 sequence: CASSSGDRGSQETQYF. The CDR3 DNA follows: TGTGCCAGCAGCTCAGGGGACAGGGGGAGCCAAGAGACCCAGTACTTC.

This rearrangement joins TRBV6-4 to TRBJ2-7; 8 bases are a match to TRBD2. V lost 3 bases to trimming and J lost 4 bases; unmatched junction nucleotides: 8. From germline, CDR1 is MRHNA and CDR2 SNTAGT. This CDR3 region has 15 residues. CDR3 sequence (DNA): TGTGCCAGCAGTGATCAAGCGGGAGAGGGGTACGAGCAGTACTTC. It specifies CASSDQAGEGYEQYF.

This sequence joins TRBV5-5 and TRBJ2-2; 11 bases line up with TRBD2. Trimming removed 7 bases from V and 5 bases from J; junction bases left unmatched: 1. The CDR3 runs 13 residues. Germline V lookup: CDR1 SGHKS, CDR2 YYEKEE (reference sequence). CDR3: CASVAGGTGELFF. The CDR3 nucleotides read TGTGCCAGCGTAGCGGGAGGGACCGGGGAGCTGTTTTTT. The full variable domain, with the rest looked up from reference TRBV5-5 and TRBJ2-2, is DAGVTQSPTHLIKTRGQQVTLRCSPISGHKSVSWYQQVLGQGPQFIFQYYEKEERGRGNFPDRFSARQFPNYSSELNVNALLLGDSALYLCASVAGGTGELFFGEGSRLTVL.

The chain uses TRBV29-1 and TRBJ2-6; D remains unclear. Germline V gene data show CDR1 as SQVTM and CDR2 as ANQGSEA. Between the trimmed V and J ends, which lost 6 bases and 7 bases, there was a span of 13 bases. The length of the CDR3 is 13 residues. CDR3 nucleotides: TGCAGCGTCCAACTCTCGGTAGCCAACGTCCTGACTTTC. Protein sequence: CSVQLSVANVLTF.

The CDR3 sequence is CASGNTGTDTQYF. CDR3 sequence (DNA): TGTGCCAGCGGGAATACGGGCACAGATACGCAGTATTTT. The V and J genes are TRBV5-6 and TRBJ2-3; D is undetermined. The germline V gene has CDR1 SGHDT and CDR2 YYEEEE. CDR3 length equals 13 residues. Trimming removed 7 bases from V and 1 base from J, with 10 bases in between.

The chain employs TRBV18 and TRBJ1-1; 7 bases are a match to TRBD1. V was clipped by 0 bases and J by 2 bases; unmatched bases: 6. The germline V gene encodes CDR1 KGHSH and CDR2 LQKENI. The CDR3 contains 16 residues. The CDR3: CASSPPSQGDNTEAFF. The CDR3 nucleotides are TGTGCCAGCTCACCACCGTCGCAGGGGGATAACACTGAAGCTTTCTTT.

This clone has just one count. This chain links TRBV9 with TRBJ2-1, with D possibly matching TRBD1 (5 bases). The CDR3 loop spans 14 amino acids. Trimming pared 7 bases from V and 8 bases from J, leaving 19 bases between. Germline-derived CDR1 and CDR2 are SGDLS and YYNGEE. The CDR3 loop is CASQPRVGPHEQFF. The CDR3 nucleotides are TGTGCCAGCCAACCCCGGGTGGGGCCCCATGAGCAGTTCTTC. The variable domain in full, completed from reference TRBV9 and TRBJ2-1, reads DSGVTQTPKHLITATGQRVTLRCSPRSGDLSVYWYQQSLDQGLQFLIQYYNGEERAKGNILERFSAQQFPDLHSELNLSSLELGDSALYFCASQPRVGPHEQFFGPGTRLTVL.

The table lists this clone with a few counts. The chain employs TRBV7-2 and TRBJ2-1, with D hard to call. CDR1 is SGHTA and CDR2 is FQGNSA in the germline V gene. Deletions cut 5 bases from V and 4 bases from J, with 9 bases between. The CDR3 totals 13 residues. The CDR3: CASSQTLYNEQFF. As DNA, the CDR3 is TGTGCCAGCAGCCAGACCCTTTACAATGAGCAGTTCTTC.

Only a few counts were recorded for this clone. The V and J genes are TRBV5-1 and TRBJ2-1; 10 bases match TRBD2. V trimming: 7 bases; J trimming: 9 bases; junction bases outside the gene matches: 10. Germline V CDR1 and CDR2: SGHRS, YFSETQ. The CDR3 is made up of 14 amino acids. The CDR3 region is CASGKASGRVEQFF. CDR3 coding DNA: TGCGCCAGCGGGAAGGCTAGCGGGAGAGTTGAGCAGTTCTTC.

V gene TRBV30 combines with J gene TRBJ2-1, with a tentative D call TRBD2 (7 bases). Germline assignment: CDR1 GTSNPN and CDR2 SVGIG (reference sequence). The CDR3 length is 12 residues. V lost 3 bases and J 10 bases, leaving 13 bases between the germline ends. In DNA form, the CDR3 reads TGTGCCTGGAGCAAGGGGGGGTTAGAGCAGTTCTTC. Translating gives CAWSKGGLEQFF.

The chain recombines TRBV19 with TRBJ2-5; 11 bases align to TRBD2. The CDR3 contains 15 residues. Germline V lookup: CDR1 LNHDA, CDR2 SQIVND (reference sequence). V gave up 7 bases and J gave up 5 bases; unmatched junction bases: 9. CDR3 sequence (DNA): TGTGCCAGTAAACCTCTAGCGGGAGGCGGCGAGACCCAGTACTTC. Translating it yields CASKPLAGGGETQYF. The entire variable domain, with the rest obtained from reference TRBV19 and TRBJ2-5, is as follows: DGGITQSPKYLFRKEGQNVTLSCEQNLNHDAMYWYRQDPGQGLRLIYYSQIVNDFQKGDIAEGYSVSREKKESFPLTVTSAQKNPTAFYLCASKPLAGGGETQYFGPGTRLLVL.

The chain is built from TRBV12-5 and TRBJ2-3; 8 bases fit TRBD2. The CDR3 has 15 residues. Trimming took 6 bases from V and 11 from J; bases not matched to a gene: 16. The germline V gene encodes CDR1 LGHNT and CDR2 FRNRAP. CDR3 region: CASGNSGSGRELQYF. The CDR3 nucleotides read TGTGCTAGTGGAAACAGCGGGAGCGGGCGAGAGCTGCAGTATTTT.

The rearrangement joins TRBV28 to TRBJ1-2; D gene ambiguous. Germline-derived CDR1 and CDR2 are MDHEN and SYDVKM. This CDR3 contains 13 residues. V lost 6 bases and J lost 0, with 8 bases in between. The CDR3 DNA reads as TGTGCCAGCAGGGGCCGTGCTAACTATGGCTACACCTTC. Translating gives CASRGRANYGYTF.

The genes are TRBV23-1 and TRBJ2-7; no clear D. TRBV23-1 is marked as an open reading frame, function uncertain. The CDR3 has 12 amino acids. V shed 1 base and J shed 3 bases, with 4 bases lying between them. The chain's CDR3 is CASSQYIYEQYF. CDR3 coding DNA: TGCGCCAGCAGTCAATATATCTACGAGCAGTACTTC.

For the CDR3, the DNA is TGCGCCAGCAGTGAGTCTGGAAGTTCACCCCTCCACTTT. It translates to CASSESGSSPLHF. This chain joins TRBV10-1 and TRBJ1-6; no reliable D call. Germline values: CDR1 WNHNN, CDR2 SYGVQD (reference sequence). CDR3 size: 13 residues. Trimming removed 0 bases at V and 9 bases at J, with 6 bases between.

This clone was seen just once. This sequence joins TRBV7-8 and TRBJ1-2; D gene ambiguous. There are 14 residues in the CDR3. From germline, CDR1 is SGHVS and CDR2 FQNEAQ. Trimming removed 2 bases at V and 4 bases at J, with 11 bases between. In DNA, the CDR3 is TGTGCCAGCAGCTTATTGTCTTCGACCTATGGCTACACCTTC. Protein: CASSLLSSTYGYTF.

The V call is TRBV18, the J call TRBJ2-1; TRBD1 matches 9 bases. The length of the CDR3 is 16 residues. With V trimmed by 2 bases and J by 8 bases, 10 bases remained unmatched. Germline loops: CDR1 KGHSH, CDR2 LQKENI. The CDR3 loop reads CASSPIGTGIFDEQFF. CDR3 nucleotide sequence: TGTGCCAGCTCACCAATCGGGACAGGGATTTTCGATGAGCAGTTCTTC. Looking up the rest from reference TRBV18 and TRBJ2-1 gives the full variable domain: NAGVMQNPRHLVRRRGQEARLRCSPMKGHSHVYWYRQLPEEGLKFMVYLQKENIIDESGMPKERFSAEFPKEGPSILRIQQVVRGDSAAYFCASSPIGTGIFDEQFFGPGTRLTVL.

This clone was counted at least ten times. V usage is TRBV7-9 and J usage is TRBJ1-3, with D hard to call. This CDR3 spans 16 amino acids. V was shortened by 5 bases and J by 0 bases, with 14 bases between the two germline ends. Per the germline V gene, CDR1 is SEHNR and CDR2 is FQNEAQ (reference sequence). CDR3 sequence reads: CASSVSERISGNTIYF. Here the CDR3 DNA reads TGTGCCAGCAGCGTTTCGGAACGAATCTCTGGAAACACCATATATTTT. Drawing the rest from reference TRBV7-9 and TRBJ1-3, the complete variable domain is DTGVSQNPRHKITKRGQNVTFRCDPISEHNRLYWYRQTLGQGPEFLTYFQNEAQLEKSRLLSDRFSAERPKGSFSTLEIQRTEQGDSAMYLCASSVSERISGNTIYFGEGSWLTVV.